The rows below give T cell receptor beta chains drawn from one sample of a study of cytomegalovirus exposure and HLA in healthy donors. Sequenced by immunoSEQ multiplex PCR; TCRdb stores in-frame clones only, minus some. In the table there are 150,000 to 200,000 clones, 75% to 85% of which are singletons. Sequencing input: PBMCs. These receptors all stem from a woman aged 45-65 years in good health and CMV-seropositive. Both conserved end residues are part of each CDR3. A D gene is named only where the DNA matches it firmly. Rows give clone size only sometimes, using once, few, many, or a class for an expanded clone.

D: NA
J: TRBJ1-1
size: NA
V: TRBV6-6
CDR3: CASSYSQDHTEAFF
DNA: TGTGCCAGCAGTTACTCACAGGATCACACTGAAGCTTTCTTT

D: TRBD2
J: TRBJ2-2
size: NA
V: TRBV6-1
CDR3: CASRMAGGLTGELFF
DNA: TGTGCCAGCAGAATGGCGGGGGGGCTTACCGGGGAGCTGTTTTTT

D: NA
J: TRBJ1-5
size: NA
V: TRBV2
CDR3: CASSASFLNNQPQHF
DNA: TGTGCCAGCAGTGCGAGCTTTTTGAACAATCAGCCCCAGCATTTT

D: TRBD2
J: TRBJ2-1
size: NA
V: TRBV5-6
CDR3: CASSRLLSGGSNEQFF
DNA: TGTGCCAGCAGCCGCCTGCTTAGCGGGGGTAGCAATGAGCAGTTCTTC

D: NA
J: TRBJ1-1
size: few
V: TRBV6-1
CDR3: CASSDEGLPNTEAFF
DNA: TGTGCCAGCAGTGACGAAGGACTCCCGAACACTGAAGCTTTCTTT

D: TRBD1
J: TRBJ2-7
size: once
V: TRBV7-7
CDR3: CASSLGPGQGRFDEQYF
DNA: TGTGCCAGCAGCTTGGGGCCGGGACAGGGAAGATTTGACGAGCAGTACTTC

D: NA
J: TRBJ1-2
size: NA
V: TRBV2
CDR3: CASRGGDYGYTF
DNA: TGTGCCAGCAGAGGGGGGGACTATGGCTACACCTTC

D: NA
J: TRBJ2-7
size: NA
V: TRBV7-8
CDR3: CASSLASWSDRKYF
DNA: TGTGCCAGCAGCTTAGCTTCCTGGTCCGACAGGAAGTACTTC

D: TRBD1
J: TRBJ1-2
size: NA
V: TRBV11-2
CDR3: CASSLESTGAGGYTF
DNA: TGTGCCAGCAGCTTAGAAAGTACAGGGGCGGGGGGCTACACCTTC

D: TRBD1
J: TRBJ1-5
size: NA
V: TRBV19
CDR3: CASNPGQVGNQPQHF
DNA: TGTGCCAGTAACCCCGGACAGGTAGGCAATCAGCCCCAGCATTTT

D: NA
J: TRBJ1-1
size: NA
V: TRBV7-8
CDR3: CASSPQEANTEAFF
DNA: TGTGCCAGCAGCCCCCAAGAGGCCAACACTGAAGCTTTCTTT

D: NA
J: TRBJ1-1
size: NA
V: TRBV5-5
CDR3: CASSPRTENTEAFF
DNA: TGTGCCAGCAGCCCCCGGACAGAGAACACTGAAGCTTTCTTT

D: TRBD2
J: TRBJ2-5
size: NA
V: TRBV28
CDR3: CASSSHLAGAGETQYF
DNA: TGTGCCAGCAGCTCACATCTAGCGGGGGCGGGGGAGACCCAGTACTTC

D: TRBD1
J: TRBJ1-4
size: few
V: TRBV5-4
CDR3: CASSQGTGGNNEKLFF
DNA: TGTGCCAGCAGCCAGGGGACAGGCGGCAATAATGAAAAACTGTTTTTT

D: NA
J: TRBJ2-1
size: NA
V: TRBV6-4
CDR3: CASSGALEGEQFF
DNA: TGTGCCAGCAGTGGAGCGCTTGAAGGTGAGCAGTTCTTC

D: NA
J: TRBJ2-7
size: few
V: TRBV6-6
CDR3: CASSYGTGYEQYF
DNA: TGTGCCAGCAGTTACGGGACTGGGTACGAGCAGTACTTC

D: NA
J: TRBJ1-2
size: NA
V: TRBV21-1
CDR3: CASSKADTGDYGYTF
DNA: TGTGCCAGCAGCAAAGCGGACACGGGGGACTATGGCTACACCTTC